The source of this TCR beta chain is a study of spatial heterogeneity in lung cancer. Study-level information: The average count in raw reads for each unique TCR and UMI combination exceeded eight appearances.

General study results and limits: Counts that tracked tumor mutation counts were those of expanded intratumoral alpha and beta TCRs.

On each TCR cDNA molecule, a unique molecular identifier was present. TCRdb passed the 5' RACE reads through MiXCR, listing each CDR3 protein once. The sample has 25,000 to 30,000 distinct CDR3 sequences, roughly 6.6% seen once. This CDR3 comprises 15 residues. The germline V gene encodes CDR1 MNHEY and CDR2 SVGEGT. The J segment lost 3 bases and the V segment lost 6 bases, leaving 11 bases of the junction unmatched. This clonotype occurred many times. Its antigen is undetermined. Time point given: sample taken at primary tumor resection. Samples came from roughly 72 TRACERx patients with untreated early-stage lung cancer. From tumor, nontumor lung or frozen PBMC, whole RNA was taken unsorted for sequencing.

The chain carries TRBV6-2 or TRBV6-3 and TRBJ2-7, with 7 bases lining up with TRBD1. The origin of this receptor is a male donor with early-stage non-small cell lung cancer. Sample: lung tumor tissue, taken at surgery. The DNA for the CDR3 is TGTGCCAGCAGCTCGAGGGACAGACACCACTACGAGCAGTACTTC. Residues: CASSSRDRHHYEQYF.